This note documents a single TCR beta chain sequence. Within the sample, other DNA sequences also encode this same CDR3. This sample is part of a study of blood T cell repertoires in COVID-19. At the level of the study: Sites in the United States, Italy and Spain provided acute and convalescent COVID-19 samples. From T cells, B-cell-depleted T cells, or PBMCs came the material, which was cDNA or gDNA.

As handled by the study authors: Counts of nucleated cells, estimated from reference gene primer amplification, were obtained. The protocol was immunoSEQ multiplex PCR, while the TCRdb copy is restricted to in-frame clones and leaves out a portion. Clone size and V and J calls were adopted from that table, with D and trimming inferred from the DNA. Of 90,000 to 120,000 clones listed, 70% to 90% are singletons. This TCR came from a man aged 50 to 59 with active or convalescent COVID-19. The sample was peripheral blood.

The CDR3 bases are TGTGCCAGTAGTTCCACAGGGGGTAATGAAAAACTGTTTTTT. Its protein is CASSSTGGNEKLFF. The V and J genes are TRBV19 and TRBJ1-4; 8 nucleotides line up with TRBD1. CDR1 is LNHDA and CDR2 is SQIVND in the germline V gene (reference sequence). The CDR3 totals 14 residues. Trimming cost V 5 bases and J 4 bases; bases outside gene matches: 3.